What follows are 20 T cell receptor beta chains derived from one specimen sequenced in a study of blood T cells in healthy people across ages. Primers used in a second PCR of roughly 7 to 11 cycles were a sample-barcoded 5' primer and a J-beta primer mix. From the 5' RACE reads, TCRdb called clonotypes with MiXCR, one entry per CDR3 protein. The repertoire holds about 690,000 distinct CDR3 sequences, around 38% seen once, with approximately 29% in the top ten. Sequencing was done on a sample of blood. These receptors originate from a man older than 75 in good health.

This clonotype was counted at least ten times. This chain joins TRBV11-3 and TRBJ2-7; D may be TRBD1 (5 bases). There are 14 residues in the CDR3. Trimming cost V 0 bases and J 6 bases, with 12 bases left between them. Germline CDR1 reads SGHNT; CDR2 reads YENEEA. The CDR3 loop reads CASSLDSRVGEQYF. The CDR3 DNA is TGTGCCAGCAGCTTAGATTCCAGGGTCGGCGAGCAGTACTTC.

The chain is built from TRBV6-2 or TRBV6-3 and TRBJ2-4, with 7 bases matching TRBD1. The CDR3 spans 15 residues. CDR1 MNHEY and CDR2 SVGEGT come from the germline V gene. After removal of 4 bases from V and 3 bases from J, the junction contained 6 bases not matched to a gene. The CDR3 DNA reads as TGTGCCAGCAGTTCCGACAGGGCAGTCAAAAACATTCAGTACTTC. Amino acid sequence: CASSSDRAVKNIQYF.

Comments on this clonotype: This likely comes from a read error, as the CDR3 has no conserved phenylalanine or tryptophan at its end. The chain links TRBV20-1 to TRBJ2-6; perhaps TRBD1 as D (5 bases). The CDR3 spans 16 residues. Per germline, CDR1 DFQATT and CDR2 SNEGSKA (reference sequence). With 2 bases removed from V and 1 base from J, the gap between germline ends came to 12 bases. CDR3: CSARFRAKSGANVLTS. The CDR3 DNA is TGCAGTGCTAGATTCAGGGCCAAGTCTGGGGCCAACGTCCTGACTTCC.

The chain employs TRBV10-3 and TRBJ2-7, with 10 bases fitting TRBD1. V lost 4 bases to trimming and J lost 5 bases; unmatched junction nucleotides: 5. Germline assignment: CDR1 ENHRY and CDR2 SYGVKD. The CDR3 spans 14 residues. The CDR3 sequence: CAISGTGGGNEQYF. The CDR3 nucleotides read TGTGCCATCAGTGGGACAGGGGGGGGAAACGAGCAGTACTTC.

This chain uses TRBV6-5 with TRBJ2-5; D uncertain. Germline V gene sequence: CDR1 MNHEY, CDR2 SVGAGI. The CDR3 length is 14 residues. Trimming removed 0 bases at V and 11 bases at J, with 16 bases between. CDR3 sequence: CASSYSREYNEQYF. The CDR3, as DNA: TGTGCCAGCAGTTACTCAAGGGAATACAATGAGCAGTACTTC.

The rearrangement links TRBV20-1 to TRBJ1-1, with 9 bases that match TRBD1. This CDR3 contains 14 residues. The germline V gene encodes CDR1 DFQATT and CDR2 SNEGSKA (reference sequence). V trimming: 1 base; J trimming: 11 bases; junction bases outside the gene matches: 11. In DNA form, the CDR3 reads TGCAGTGCTAGAGGGCCACAGGGGGCTAGGTTGGCTTTCTTT. Protein sequence: CSARGPQGARLAFF.

In its sample, this clonotype was seen a few times. This sequence joins TRBV3-1 and TRBJ2-1; D uncertain. The closer fit of TRBJ2-7 to the DNA end suggests the J call may be wrong. The CDR3 contains 12 residues. The germline CDR1 and CDR2 sequences are LGHDT and YNNKEL (reference sequence). Here the CDR3 reads CASSQVRNEQYF. CDR3 in DNA: TGTGCCAGCAGCCAAGTCCGCAATGAGCAGTACTTC.

This chain joins TRBV4-2 and TRBJ1-1; 11 bases align to TRBD1. The J segment lost 4 bases and the V segment lost 4 bases, leaving 5 bases of the junction unmatched. The CDR3 loop spans 15 amino acids. Germline V gives CDR1 LGHNA, CDR2 YNFKEQ. CDR3 nucleotide sequence: TGTGCCAGCAGCCTTGGGACAGGGGGTGGCACTGAAGCTTTCTTT. This encodes CASSLGTGGGTEAFF.

The chain recombines TRBV7-6 with TRBJ2-7; D possibly corresponds to TRBD2 (5 bases). V was trimmed by 5 bases and J by 3 bases, leaving 23 bases between them. The CDR3 has 17 amino acids. Germline assignment: CDR1 SGHVS and CDR2 FNYEAQ. This CDR3 reads CASSPQPLSGLIYEQYF. The CDR3 DNA reads as TGTGCCAGCAGCCCGCAGCCCCTAAGCGGCCTTATCTACGAGCAGTACTTC.

The sample holds a few counts of this clonotype. The J gene is TRBJ1-6, the V gene TRBV28, with no clear D. The length of the CDR3 is 14 residues. Germline V lookup: CDR1 MDHEN, CDR2 SYDVKM. The V end lost 7 bases, the J end lost 4 bases, and 11 bases lay between the germline ends. The DNA of the CDR3 is TGTGCCAGCAATCTCAGAATTTATAATTCACCCCTCCACTTT. Protein product: CASNLRIYNSPLHF.

This clonotype has a handful of counts. The chain couples TRBV29-1 to TRBJ2-1; 7 nucleotides agree with TRBD2. Per the germline V gene, CDR1 is SQVTM and CDR2 is ANQGSEA. V gave up 3 bases and J gave up 4 bases; unmatched junction bases: 6. This CDR3 has 14 residues. The CDR3 sequence is CSVEGGGTYNEQFF. CDR3 in DNA: TGCAGCGTTGAGGGGGGAGGGACGTACAATGAGCAGTTCTTC.

This clonotype was observed a few times. The CDR3 loop is CASAFGTGGNEQFF. DNA for the CDR3: TGCGCCAGCGCCTTCGGGACAGGGGGCAATGAGCAGTTCTTC. The chain links TRBV5-1 to TRBJ2-1, with TRBD1 identical over 11 bases. Germline CDR1 SGHRS, CDR2 YFSETQ. Trimming removed 7 bases from V and 6 bases from J; junction bases left unmatched: 6. The CDR3 is made up of 14 amino acids.

V and J are TRBV7-2 and TRBJ1-3; D not certain. Germline V gene data show CDR1 as SGHTA and CDR2 as FQGNSA. The CDR3 loop spans 14 amino acids. The germline V and J ends were trimmed by 8 bases and 3 bases, with 14 bases remaining between them. The CDR3 protein is CASSLPGFGNTIYF. CDR3 DNA: TGTGCCAGCTCCCTCCCCGGGTTTGGAAACACCATATATTTT.

The sample holds one count of this clonotype. The chain employs TRBV3-1 and TRBJ2-1; 9 bases match TRBD2. The CDR3 is 16 residues long. V trimming: 2 bases; J trimming: 4 bases; junction bases outside the gene matches: 6. Germline V gives CDR1 LGHDT, CDR2 YNNKEL (reference sequence). The CDR3 bases are TGTGCCAGCAGCCAATTCGGGGCGGGAGGGTACAATGAGCAGTTCTTC. Its protein is CASSQFGAGGYNEQFF.

The chain carries TRBV3-1 and TRBJ2-3, with 10 bases fitting TRBD2. With V trimmed by 2 bases and J by 3 bases, 5 bases remained unmatched. The CDR3 length is 16 residues. Germline lookup yields CDR1 LGHDT and CDR2 YNNKEL (reference sequence). DNA for the CDR3: TGTGCCAGCAGCCAATCGCCTAGCGGGGGAACAGATACGCAGTATTTT. It specifies CASSQSPSGGTDTQYF.

The genes are TRBV12-3 or TRBV12-4 and TRBJ1-4; D call uncertain. The CDR3 contains 15 residues. Between the trimmed V and J ends, which lost 2 bases and 7 bases, there was a span of 14 bases. CDR3 amino acids: CASSLRGSRIEKLFF. In nucleotides, the CDR3 is TGTGCCAGCAGTTTACGGGGATCAAGGATTGAAAAACTGTTTTTT.

The chain recombines TRBV7-8 with TRBJ1-1; 7 bases map to TRBD1. J lost 2 bases, V lost 4 bases, and 10 bases had no gene match. The CDR3 runs to 16 residues. Looked up from germline, CDR1 is SGHVS and CDR2 is FQNEAQ. The CDR3 sequence is CASSSQRQGPNTEAFF. The CDR3 DNA reads as TGTGCCAGCAGCTCGCAAAGACAGGGACCCAACACTGAAGCTTTCTTT.

This chain links TRBV6-5 with TRBJ2-7; the D gene is possibly TRBD2 (5 bases). The DNA end lines up better with TRBJ2-5; the J call may be wrong. The CDR3 consists of 14 residues. Looked up from germline, CDR1 is MNHEY and CDR2 is SVGAGI. CDR3 region: CASSYSRRGETQYF. Written as DNA, the CDR3 is TGTGCCAGCAGTTACTCGCGGAGAGGGGAGACCCAGTACTTC.

The V gene is TRBV5-8, the J gene TRBJ2-7; 7 bases are shared with TRBD1. Per germline, CDR1 SGHTS and CDR2 YDEGEE. V dropped 0 bases and J dropped 3; count of bases not matched to a gene: 9. The CDR3 consists of 16 residues. The CDR3 DNA is TGTGCCAGCAGCTTGGGGGGACAGTGGGGAATCTACGAGCAGTACTTC. Residues: CASSLGGQWGIYEQYF.

This clonotype was observed a single time. This chain connects TRBV2 to TRBJ1-2; D uncertain. The length of the CDR3 is 13 residues. Germline V gene lookup returns CDR1 SNHLY and CDR2 FYNNEI. The germline V and J ends were trimmed by 7 bases and 7 bases, with 16 bases remaining between them. The CDR3 DNA reads as TGTGCCAGCATCCTCGTCGGTGGTATTGGCTACACCTTC. Amino acid sequence: CASILVGGIGYTF.